The present entry profiles one TCR beta chain with its context. Its recognized antigen is unknown. Base qualities are not at hand, and no much larger clone is one base apart. The data were taken from a study of CD8+ T cells in alopecia areata (dated by TCRdb to 2017 to 2018). With regard to the full study: The treated patients, all with moderate-to-severe alopecia areata, were enrolled in an open-label pilot trial of oral tofacitinib given at 5 to 10 mg twice daily. TCRbeta CDR3 regions were amplified by immunoSEQ multiplex PCR with 35 Vbeta forward and 13 Jbeta reverse primers. The RNA source kit depended on sample type: the PAXgene miRNA kit for fixed scalp, the miRNeasy kit for PBMCs, and the RNeasy kit for mouse skin. In humans, TCRbeta sequencing was performed on scalp tissue and on sorted CD4+ and CD8+ peripheral blood T cells from healthy controls and from patients with patchy or totalis/universalis alopecia areata. To study T cell clonal expansion in alopecia areata, the researchers applied high-throughput TCRbeta sequencing to both the C3H/HeJ mouse model and human patients. Scalp clonality was compared across normal scalp (n=4), patchy alopecia areata scalp (n=8), and alopecia totalis/universalis scalp (n=8). Tofacitinib was administered for 6 to 18 months, and 6 months of follow-up off drug were then conducted to assess delayed response and recurrence. Biopsies were taken from tofacitinib-treated patients at baseline and again at 4 and 24 weeks into treatment, and several of those patients also had a later scalp biopsy. Overall study outcomes, separate from this receptor: Shared TCR sequences between patients were less evident than in mice, which may be partly attributable to HLA diversity in the patient population. Compared with normal scalp, lesional scalp had higher clonality and more expanded CD8+ clones, particularly in alopecia totalis/universalis, a pattern that suggests antigenic drive. Unlike mouse skin, where gammadelta T cells dominate, normal human skin contains resident alphabeta T cells that get sequenced too, which complicates analysis of the scalp TCR repertoire.

Library prep was done by the immunoSEQ multiplex PCR assay. To provide template for TCR sequencing, every sample had RNA extracted and reverse transcribed into cDNA. First-strand cDNA was synthesized with SuperScript III using a 2:1 mix of oligo-dT and random hexamers. Amplification bias was assessed with a synthetic immune receptor repertoire, and residual bias was removed computationally. Under the source paper's analysis protocol: Raw reads were preprocessed to remove errors, and CDR3 was defined by IMGT conventions from the conserved cysteine to phenylalanine. Clonality was computed as 1 minus the Shannon entropy, with the entropy normalized by log2 of the number of productive unique TCRs. CD4 or CD8 identity of scalp clones was inferred by cross-referencing scalp TCRbeta sequences with sorted blood CD4 and CD8 repertoires. TCRdb re-hosts the immuneACCESS table, in-frame sequences only. Its copies lack some clones; in the studies checked, an unresolved V gene accounts for under half of them, and the cause for the rest is not known. The DNA gave D and trimming, while V, J and clone size come from that table. This sample lists roughly 180,000 clones; around 63% were detected once. The ten most abundant clones make up 1.5% to 2% of the sample.

At the junction V is shortened by 7 bases and J by 0 bases, with 10 bases in between. The cysteine opens and the phenylalanine closes a CDR3 of 14 amino acids. CDR3 DNA is the only sequence kept; it has 42 bases, read in frame from the first base. The germline V gene yields MDHEN for CDR1 and SYDVKM for CDR2. Read against the paper, the sample's time point label means: baseline before oral tofacitinib. Peripheral blood and lesional scalp punch biopsies were obtained from patients with alopecia areata. PBMCs were isolated by density centrifugation and stained for CD3, CD4 and CD8, after which CD4+ and CD8+ T cells were sorted on a FACSAria.

This sample comprised CD4+ T cells sorted from blood, obtained at week 0. The receptor's source is a human donor with alopecia areata. The V and J genes are TRBV28 and TRBJ1-3; the D gene is not confidently resolved. The bases are TGTGCCAGCAAGGACCCTGGCTCTGGAAACACCATATATTTT. It translates as CASKDPGSGNTIYF.